Listed here are 4 T cell receptor beta chains from one sample, sequenced in a study of shared clonotypes between healthy human individuals. Positively selected for CCR7, the CD45RO-negative cells used as naive CD8 cells excluded terminally differentiated effector memory CD45RA+ cells. Here immunoSEQ multiplex PCR was the method, and the copy in TCRdb shows in-frame clones only, minus some. The sample shows about 2.1 million clones, around 93% of them seen only once. What was sequenced was naive CD8+ T cells from PBMCs. The receptors derive from a man in his late teens or twenties in good health. Some clones in this sample may be carry-over from other donors' samples.

The rearrangement links TRBV2 to TRBJ1-2; D not resolved. The CDR3 loop spans 17 amino acids. Per germline, CDR1 SNHLY and CDR2 FYNNEI. V was trimmed by 6 bases and J by 4 bases, leaving 24 bases between them. CDR3 protein: CASRDQTAGAVLYGYTF. The CDR3 DNA follows: TGTGCCAGCAGAGATCAAACTGCAGGCGCCGTGCTCTATGGCTACACCTTC.

The CDR3 DNA follows: TGTGCCTGGAGTGCCTTCGGGGAAAAACTGTTTTTT. It codes for CAWSAFGEKLFF. The chain uses TRBV30 and TRBJ1-4; D uncertain. The germline gives CDR1 GTSNPN, CDR2 SVGIG (reference sequence). The CDR3 sequence is 12 residues long. Trimming shortened V by 1 base and J by 8 bases, and 8 bases separated the two germline ends.

The rearrangement joins TRBV27 to TRBJ1-2; a weak D match, TRBD1 (5 bases). This CDR3 contains 15 residues. Germline V lookup: CDR1 MNHEY, CDR2 SMNVEV (reference sequence). V was shortened by 6 bases and J by 0 bases, with 14 bases between the two germline ends. CDR3 protein: CASSLSGQANYGYTF. The CDR3 nucleotides are TGTGCCAGCAGCTTGTCAGGGCAAGCTAACTATGGCTACACCTTC.

V and J are TRBV7-2 and TRBJ1-2, with D possibly TRBD1 on 6 matching bases. Between the trimmed V and J ends, which lost 2 bases and 0 bases, there was a span of 19 bases. The CDR3 consists of 18 residues. CDR1 is SGHTA, CDR2 FQGNSA, per germline. This chain's CDR3 is CASSLLPPSRTANYGYTF. DNA of the CDR3: TGTGCCAGCAGCTTATTGCCCCCTAGCCGGACAGCTAACTATGGCTACACCTTC.